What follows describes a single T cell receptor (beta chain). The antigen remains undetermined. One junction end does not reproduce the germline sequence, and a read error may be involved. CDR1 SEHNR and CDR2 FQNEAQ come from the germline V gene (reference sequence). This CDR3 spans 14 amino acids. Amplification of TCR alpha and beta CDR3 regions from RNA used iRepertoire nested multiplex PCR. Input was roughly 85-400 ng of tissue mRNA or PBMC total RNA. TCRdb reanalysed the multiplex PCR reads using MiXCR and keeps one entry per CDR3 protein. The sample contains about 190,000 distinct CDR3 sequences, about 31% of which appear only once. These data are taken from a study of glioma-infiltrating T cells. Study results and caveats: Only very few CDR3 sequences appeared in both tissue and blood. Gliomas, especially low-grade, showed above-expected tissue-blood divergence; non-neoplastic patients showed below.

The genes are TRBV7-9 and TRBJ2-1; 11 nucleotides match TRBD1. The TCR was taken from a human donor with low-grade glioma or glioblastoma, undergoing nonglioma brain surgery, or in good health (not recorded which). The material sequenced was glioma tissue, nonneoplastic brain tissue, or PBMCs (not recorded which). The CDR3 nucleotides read TGTGCCAGCAGCTTGGGACAGGGGGTGGATGAGCAGTCCTTC. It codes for CASSLGQGVDEQSF. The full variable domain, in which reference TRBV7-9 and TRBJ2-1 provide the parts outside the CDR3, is DTGVSQNPRHKITKRGQNVTFRCDPISEHNRLYWYRQTLGQGPEFLTYFQNEAQLEKSRLLSDRFSAERPKGSFSTLEIQRTEQGDSAMYLCASSLGQGVDEQSFGPGTRLTVL.